The 18 T cell receptor beta chains below were found in one sample sequenced in a study of T cells of healthy individuals. Each CDR3 protein gets one entry after TCRdb re-called the 5' RACE reads with MiXCR. The data show fewer than 90,000 distinct CDR3 sequences, more than 5% seen once. These TCRs come from a female donor in good health.

V is TRBV7-2 and J is TRBJ1-1, with 9 nucleotides matching TRBD1. Per the germline V gene, CDR1 is SGHTA and CDR2 is FQGNSA. V shed 7 bases, J shed 5 bases, and the junction held 11 bases outside the gene matches. CDR3 length equals 15 residues. The CDR3 DNA sequence: TGTGCCAGCAAAATCTTACAGGGGGCGGGTACTGAAGCTTTCTTT. Its protein is CASKILQGAGTEAFF.

This clonotype was counted between two and nine times. The genes are TRBV5-1 and TRBJ2-1; D not resolved. The CDR3 is 12 residues long. The V end was cut by 1 base, the J end by 4 bases, with 3 bases between. Germline loops: CDR1 SGHRS, CDR2 YFSETQ. This CDR3 reads CASSLNYNEQFF. In DNA form, the CDR3 reads TGCGCCAGCAGCTTGAATTACAATGAGCAGTTCTTC.

This clonotype was observed many times. The gene calls are TRBV29-1 and TRBJ2-7; tentatively, D is TRBD2 (5 bases). Germline V CDR1 and CDR2: SQVTM, ANQGSEA. V gave up 4 bases and J gave up 5 bases, with 15 bases separating them. This CDR3 comprises 13 residues. CDR3 bases: TGCAGCGTTGGACTTTGGATCGGGGACGAGCAGTACTTC. Its translation is CSVGLWIGDEQYF.

This CDR3 is CATLLDRGKSEAFF. CDR3 nucleotides: TGTGCCACCCTCTTGGACAGGGGGAAATCTGAAGCTTTCTTT. V is TRBV15 and J is TRBJ1-1, with 10 nucleotides matching TRBD1. The length of the CDR3 is 14 residues. Unmatched junction bases numbered 9, after V lost 8 bases and J lost 6 bases. The V gene's germline CDR1 is LNHNV and CDR2 YYDKDF (reference sequence).

In this sample, this clonotype turned up many times. The rearrangement links TRBV27 to TRBJ2-7; 7 nucleotides line up with TRBD2. V was pared by 6 bases and J by 10 bases, with 9 bases of the junction left unmatched. This CDR3 has 12 amino acids. Looked up from germline, CDR1 is MNHEY and CDR2 is SMNVEV (reference sequence). CDR3 residues: CASRLSGGDQYF. CDR3 DNA: TGTGCCAGCAGGCTCTCGGGGGGTGATCAGTACTTC.

This chain uses TRBV27 with TRBJ1-2, with D unclear. Per the germline V gene, CDR1 is MNHEY and CDR2 is SMNVEV (reference sequence). Trimming took 4 bases from V and 5 from J, leaving 11 bases between them. The CDR3 has 13 amino acids. The DNA of the CDR3 is TGTGCCAGCAGTTCGACGGGAAGTTATGGCTACACCTTC. It translates to CASSSTGSYGYTF.

This clonotype was counted only a few times. The chain is built from TRBV14 and TRBJ1-3; D not certain. The CDR3 sequence is 17 residues long. Trimming stripped 0 bases from V and 0 bases from J, with 12 bases between. Germline loops: CDR1 SGHDN, CDR2 FVKESK. The CDR3 DNA follows: TGTGCCAGCAGCCAAGATATGGTCTGGTCCTCTGGAAACACCATATATTTT. As protein: CASSQDMVWSSGNTIYF.

This clonotype occurred a few times. This chain uses TRBV5-6 with TRBJ2-2, with D unclear. Germline values: CDR1 SGHDT, CDR2 YYEEEE. V lost 0 bases to trimming and J lost 2 bases, with 8 bases between them. The length of the CDR3 is 15 residues. Written as DNA, the CDR3 is TGTGCCAGCAGCTTGGTTAGGCAAAACACCGGGGAGCTGTTTTTT. It is translated as CASSLVRQNTGELFF.

This clonotype came up a few times. The chain couples TRBV12-3 or TRBV12-4 to TRBJ2-1; 8 bases align to TRBD1. V was clipped by 1 base and J by 9 bases; unmatched bases: 5. The CDR3 covers 14 residues. This chain's CDR3 is CASSLGAGGVEQFF. The CDR3 DNA follows: TGTGCCAGCAGTTTAGGGGCAGGGGGCGTTGAGCAGTTCTTC.

This chain links TRBV27 with TRBJ1-5; TRBD1 might be the D (5 bases). This CDR3 has 16 amino acids. Deletions cut 3 bases from V and 5 bases from J, with 17 bases between. Germline CDR1 MNHEY, CDR2 SMNVEV (reference sequence). The CDR3 reads CASSFIGLGGDQPQHF. The CDR3 DNA reads as TGTGCCAGCAGTTTCATAGGGCTTGGGGGGGATCAGCCCCAGCATTTT.

This clonotype was detected ten times or more. V gene TRBV4-1 combines with J gene TRBJ1-6; D unclear. Germline-derived CDR1 and CDR2 are MGHRA and YSYEKL. This CDR3 has 15 amino acids. V was trimmed by 0 bases and J by 8 bases, leaving 11 bases between them. CDR3 sequence reads: CASSQDPKVYSPLHF. The CDR3 DNA is TGCGCCAGCAGCCAAGATCCTAAGGTCTATTCACCCCTCCACTTT.

There are many counts of this clonotype. This chain links TRBV18 with TRBJ2-5; a weak D match, TRBD2 (6 bases). Trimming took off 6 bases at V and 4 bases at J, with 24 bases between the two ends. Germline CDR1 is KGHSH and CDR2 is LQKENI. This CDR3 is built from 17 residues. CDR3 residues: CASSLAGPPGGRETQYF. The CDR3 region has the DNA TGTGCCAGCTCCCTCGCCGGCCCCCCCGGGGGACGAGAGACCCAGTACTTC.

The table lists this clonotype with a few counts. The genes are TRBV20-1 and TRBJ2-7, with TRBD1 as a possible D gene (5 bases). From germline, CDR1 is DFQATT and CDR2 SNEGSKA (reference sequence). The CDR3 sequence is 15 residues long. V was clipped by 0 bases and J by 4 bases, with 16 bases between them. The CDR3 loop reads CSARDREVGVYEQYF. The CDR3 bases are TGCAGTGCTAGAGACAGGGAAGTAGGGGTTTACGAGCAGTACTTC.

The sample holds many counts of this clonotype. The chain has TRBV28 and TRBJ1-1, with D uncertain. Looked up from germline, CDR1 is MDHEN and CDR2 is SYDVKM. V gave up 6 bases and J gave up 4 bases, with 12 bases separating them. The CDR3 runs 13 residues. The CDR3 bases are TGTGCCAGCAGCCATATCGCCGGCACTGAAGCTTTCTTT. Its translation is CASSHIAGTEAFF. Full variable domain (remainder filled in from reference TRBV28 and TRBJ1-1): DVKVTQSSRYLVKRTGEKVFLECVQDMDHENMFWYRQDPGLGLRLIYFSYDVKMKEKGDIPEGYSVSREKKERFSLILESASTNQTSMYLCASSHIAGTEAFFGQGTRLTVV.

The chain uses TRBV14 and TRBJ2-3; D gene ambiguous. The germline V and J ends were trimmed by 1 base and 6 bases, with 8 bases remaining between them. From germline, CDR1 is SGHDN and CDR2 FVKESK. The CDR3 has 13 amino acids. CDR3 DNA sequence: TGTGCCAGCAGCCAAGTCGGCGGTGATACGCAGTATTTT. Translated, it gives CASSQVGGDTQYF.

This clonotype showed up just a few times. The chain has TRBV6-5 and TRBJ1-1, with D possibly matching TRBD1 (6 bases). V was cut by 2 bases and J by 5 bases, with 12 bases left in between. CDR3 size: 14 residues. In germline, CDR1 is MNHEY, CDR2 SVGAGI. The CDR3 spells CASSYAGARTEAFF. The CDR3 DNA reads as TGTGCCAGCAGTTACGCAGGGGCGAGGACTGAAGCTTTCTTT.

This clonotype was recorded many times. The CDR3 is CASSLEYDLEAFF. In DNA, the CDR3 is TGTGCCAGCAGCTTAGAGTATGACCTTGAAGCTTTCTTT. The rearrangement uses TRBV7-8 and TRBJ1-1; the D is unclear. CDR3 length equals 13 residues. Trimming removed 1 base from V and 7 bases from J, with 10 bases in between. Germline-derived CDR1 and CDR2 are SGHVS and FQNEAQ. The variable domain in full, with the rest retrieved from reference TRBV7-8 and TRBJ1-1, is GAGVSQSPRYKVAKRGQDVALRCDPISGHVSLFWYQQALGQGPEFLTYFQNEAQLDKSGLPSDRFFAERPEGSVSTLKIQRTQQEDSAVYLCASSLEYDLEAFFGQGTRLTVV.

The rearrangement joins TRBV6-5 to TRBJ2-3; no clear D gene. V lost 3 bases and J lost 0, with 7 bases in between. Germline V CDR1 and CDR2: MNHEY, SVGAGI. The CDR3 sequence is 14 residues long. The DNA of the CDR3 is TGTGCCAGCAGTTATCGACGGAGCACAGATACGCAGTATTTT. Translation: CASSYRRSTDTQYF.